This T cell receptor (beta chain) was sequenced in a study of blood T cell repertoires in COVID-19. Study as a whole: The origin of the acute and convalescent COVID-19 samples was the United States, Italy and Spain.

The table came from immunoSEQ multiplex PCR; TCRdb's copy has only in-frame clones and leaves some out. The table lists approximately 270,000 clones, just over 85% of them singletons, with 1.5% to 2% in the top ten. CDR3 size: 12 residues. This TCR derives from a man between 40 and 49 years old who had recovered from COVID-19. Sequenced: PBMCs or T cells enriched from blood (not recorded which). This chain uses TRBV21-1 with TRBJ2-5; no check of the table's D call, TRBD1, against the DNA was made. TRBV21-1 is termed a pseudogene. CDR3 sequence: CAKTTGSETQYF. CDR3 bases: TGTGCCAAGACGACAGGGTCAGAGACCCAGTACTTC.